The sequence of this TCR beta chain was determined in a study of blood T cell repertoires in COVID-19 (dated by TCRdb to the early 2020s). Context from the whole study: Samples covering the acute and convalescent phases of COVID-19 were provided by collaborators in the United States, Italy and Spain. The material from the prospective study consisted of cDNA or gDNA derived from T cells, B-cell-depleted T cells, or PBMCs. The dataset comprised deeply sampled blood TCRbeta repertoires from subjects exposed to, actively infected with, or recovered from COVID-19. A freely available public database, intended as a resource for researchers studying the immune response to SARS-CoV-2, is where the repertoires were released. The samples were drawn from two sources: the first 160 participants of the ongoing ImmuneRACE study, and over 1,000 subjects contributed by 6 global collaborators. A de-identified subject ID, COVID-19 status, age in years and sex were almost always included in the sample metadata. Where HLA class I and class II types were available, the types were taken from metadata supplied by the sample provider, not from assay-based typing. Paper-wide results and their limitations: Clinical and demographic metadata were provided uncurated, with the amount varying by source and participant.

The immunoSEQ Assay, a bias-controlled multiplex PCR, was used to amplify TCRbeta CDR3 regions from genomic DNA. Per the original workflow: The number of nucleated cells in each sample was estimated from the amplification of reference gene primers within the assay. To quantify the absolute abundance of each unique TCRbeta CDR3 rearrangement, sequence reads were collapsed and filtered. Productive Simpson clonality was computed per sample as the square root of Simpson's diversity index over productive rearrangements. TCRdb provides this immuneACCESS table in a form limited to in-frame rearrangements. Some clones are lacking; in checked studies, under half of them reflect an unresolved V gene, and why the rest are absent is not known. That table supplies the V and J calls and clone size; D and trimming were determined from the DNA. A total of hundreds of thousands of clones appear in this sample, 90% of them only once. Of the sample, about 1.7% falls within the top ten clones.

Between the V and J ends, shortened by 5 bases and 2 bases respectively, the junction contains 11 bases. Looking up the germline V gene yields CDR1 SGHTA and CDR2 FQGNSA. Including cysteine and phenylalanine, the CDR3 has 14 amino acids. The sequence is cut down to CDR3 DNA, 42 bases in frame from base 1. Participants in the prospective study were enrolled through a virtual design, were aged about 18 to 89 years, and lived in approximately 24 United States geographic areas. In the prospective study, participants were assigned to cohorts based on the clinical history participants reported in a screening survey and a study questionnaire. In the prospective study, whole blood, serum and a nasopharyngeal or oropharyngeal swab were collected from each participant by mobile phlebotomists. Participants in the prospective study had the option to provide additional blood draws and questionnaires over a roughly two-month period. Blood samples from the prospective study were shipped frozen or at room temperature prior to DNA extraction.

About this clone: Which antigen it targets is not known. Nothing much larger sits one base from this clone, and base qualities are not available.

The sample was PBMCs or T cells enriched from blood (not recorded which). The clonotype originates from a woman younger than 30 with acute COVID-19. The chain was built from TRBV7-2 and TRBJ2-3; TRBD1 might be the D gene, on 5 matching bases. CDR3 loop: CASSPRQTTDTQYF. The bases are TGTGCCAGCAGCCCAAGACAGACCACAGATACGCAGTATTTT.